This TCR beta chain derives from a study of T cell changes during pregnancy in multiple sclerosis (dated 2019 in TCRdb). Turning to the overall study: Changes in the T cell repertoire over the course of pregnancy were examined in this study in women with multiple sclerosis.

This clone has just one count. It lacks a known antigen. Base qualities are missing; no much larger clone stands one base away. The library came from the immunoSEQ multiplex PCR assay. TCRdb took this table from immuneACCESS and kept in-frame rearrangements with V and J called. Such tables lack part of the clones; where checked against another copy, unresolved V genes explain under half of the gap, and the rest is unexplained. A total of some 40,000 clones appear in this sample, approximately 94% of them only once. 0.39% of the sample belongs to the ten largest clones. Between the V and J ends, shortened by 3 bases and 7 bases respectively, the junction contains 10 bases. The CDR3 contains 12 residues, cysteine and phenylalanine counted. Of all the DNA, just the CDR3 is kept, 36 bases in frame from base 1. Per the germline V gene, SGHAT is the CDR1 and FQNNGV is the CDR2.

Specimen: CD4+ T cells from peripheral blood mononuclear cells, collected in the second trimester of pregnancy. The sequence was obtained from a female donor with multiple sclerosis, enrolled in a pregnancy study. The chain was built from TRBV11-2 and TRBJ2-7, and possibly TRBD1, on 5 matching bases. The encoded CDR3 is CASSFSGQEQYF. The sequenced DNA: TGTGCCAGCAGCTTTTCAGGGCAAGAGCAGTACTTC.